The 13 T cell receptor beta chains listed next were all sequenced from one sample in a study of T cell responses to AZD1222 COVID-19 vaccine. Profiled with immunoSEQ multiplex PCR; TCRdb holds only in-frame clones, not every one. Of about 63,000 clones listed, 83% are singletons. The sample was peripheral blood, taken 28 days after the second AZD1222 dose. The receptors originated from an adult who received the AZD1222 COVID-19 vaccine.

The chain uses TRBV20-1 and TRBJ1-5; maybe TRBD1 (5 bases). The CDR3 has 14 amino acids. Trimming removed 3 bases at V and 6 bases at J, with 15 bases between. Germline loops: CDR1 DFQATT, CDR2 SNEGSKA (reference sequence). The CDR3 DNA is TGCAGTGCTAGTTGGGGGGATCTGCGTCAGCCCCAGCATTTT. This codes for CSASWGDLRQPQHF.

V gene TRBV5-5 combines with J gene TRBJ2-1; 9 bases are a match to TRBD1. The J segment lost 8 bases and the V segment lost 5 bases, leaving 8 bases of the junction unmatched. CDR1 and CDR2 (germline): SGHKS, YYEKEE (reference sequence). This CDR3 contains 14 residues. The DNA of the CDR3 is TGTGCCAGCAGTCCCGGGACAGGGATCTATGAGCAGTTCTTC. It codes for CASSPGTGIYEQFF.

This clone was observed a single time. The chain recombines TRBV10-3 with TRBJ2-5; 11 bases fit TRBD2. V was pared by 1 base and J by 5 bases, with 3 bases of the junction left unmatched. The CDR3 runs to 15 residues. Germline V CDR1 and CDR2: ENHRY, SYGVKD. The CDR3: CAISEFTSGGETQYF. In DNA form, the CDR3 reads TGTGCCATCAGTGAGTTTACTAGCGGGGGTGAGACCCAGTACTTC.

The J gene is TRBJ1-1, the V gene TRBV18; 8 nucleotides align to TRBD1. Germline lookup yields CDR1 KGHSH and CDR2 LQKENI. J gave up 2 bases and V 6 bases, and 2 bases lay outside the gene matches. The CDR3 consists of 13 residues. The CDR3 protein is CASSGQGNTEAFF. The CDR3 bases are TGTGCCAGCTCCGGACAGGGCAACACTGAAGCTTTCTTT. Looking up the rest from reference TRBV18 and TRBJ1-1 gives the full variable domain: NAGVMQNPRHLVRRRGQEARLRCSPMKGHSHVYWYRQLPEEGLKFMVYLQKENIIDESGMPKERFSAEFPKEGPSILRIQQVVRGDSAAYFCASSGQGNTEAFFGQGTRLTVV.

This sequence joins TRBV7-2 and TRBJ2-2, with 10 bases identical to TRBD2. The CDR3 totals 17 residues. Looked up from germline, CDR1 is SGHTA and CDR2 is FQGNSA. The junction had 7 bases not matched to a gene; V was cut back by 2 bases and J by 4 bases. The DNA for the CDR3 is TGTGCCAGCAGCTTATCGCGGCTAGCGGGGGCCACCGGGGAGCTGTTTTTT. Translating it yields CASSLSRLAGATGELFF.

The genes are TRBV11-2 and TRBJ1-1; D gene unclear. Per germline, CDR1 SGHAT and CDR2 FQNNGV. V lost 2 bases, J lost 0 bases, and 4 bases lay in between. This CDR3 contains 13 residues. CDR3 amino acids: CASSLNLNTEAFF. The CDR3 nucleotides are TGTGCCAGCAGCTTAAACCTGAACACTGAAGCTTTCTTT.

The chain combines TRBV6-4 with TRBJ2-5; D not certain. The CDR3 covers 13 residues. The V gene's germline CDR1 is MRHNA and CDR2 SNTAGT. Deletions cut 3 bases from V and 7 bases from J, with 12 bases between. The CDR3 sequence is CASSEDGVGTQYF. CDR3 coding DNA: TGTGCCAGCAGTGAAGATGGAGTCGGGACCCAGTACTTC.

Here the CDR3 DNA reads TGTGCCAGCAGCCAACCAGGGGGGGATAATTCACCCCTCCACTTT. Its protein is CASSQPGGDNSPLHF. This sequence joins TRBV4-2 and TRBJ1-6, with 7 bases that match TRBD1. Germline CDR1 LGHNA, CDR2 YNFKEQ. The CDR3 covers 15 residues. The J segment lost 5 bases and the V segment lost 2 bases, leaving 3 bases of the junction unmatched.

This clone was seen a handful of times. The chain has TRBV7-6 and TRBJ2-5; a possible D gene is TRBD2 (7 bases). Germline CDR1 and CDR2: SGHVS and FNYEAQ. V shed 1 base and J shed 4 bases, with 19 bases lying between them. This CDR3 contains 17 residues. CDR3 DNA: TGTGCCAGCAGCTTAGGGGCGAGGGGGGCTAGCGGAGAGACCCAGTACTTC. Translating it yields CASSLGARGASGETQYF.

The chain has TRBV14 and TRBJ1-6; D unclear. CDR3 size: 16 residues. In germline, CDR1 is SGHDN, CDR2 FVKESK. Trimming stripped 0 bases from V and 3 bases from J, with 9 bases between. The CDR3 nucleotides read TGTGCCAGCAGCCAAGATCAGCGGGGCTATAATTCACCCCTCCACTTT. It encodes CASSQDQRGYNSPLHF.

The gene calls are TRBV19 and TRBJ1-2, with 10 bases identical to TRBD1. CDR1 is LNHDA and CDR2 is SQIVND in the germline V gene (reference sequence). Trimming took 3 bases from V and 8 from J; bases not matched to a gene: 12. This CDR3 spans 16 amino acids. This CDR3 is CASSMDFGDRGRGYTF. CDR3 DNA sequence: TGTGCCAGTAGTATGGATTTTGGGGACAGGGGTCGGGGCTACACCTTC.

The chain's CDR3 is CASSRDRGGEKLFF. The DNA for the CDR3 is TGCGCCAGCAGCCGAGACAGGGGAGGCGAAAAACTGTTTTTT. The V gene is TRBV5-1, the J gene TRBJ1-4; TRBD1 matches 8 bases. This CDR3 is 14 amino acids long. From germline, CDR1 is SGHRS and CDR2 YFSETQ. Unmatched junction bases numbered 7, after V lost 4 bases and J lost 8 bases.

The chain employs TRBV19 and TRBJ1-5; D uncertain. Germline CDR1 is LNHDA and CDR2 is SQIVND (reference sequence). This CDR3 contains 15 residues. Deletions cut 7 bases from V and 0 bases from J, with 13 bases between. The CDR3 sequence is CASKDSAYSNQPQHF. The CDR3 coding sequence is TGTGCCAGTAAAGACTCGGCGTATAGCAATCAGCCCCAGCATTTT.